This is a list of T cell receptor beta chains from one sample in a study of cytotoxic CD8 clonotypes in ibrutinib-treated CLL. Some clones are missing from TCRdb's copy, which holds only in-frame ones; the method was immunoSEQ multiplex PCR. The sample yields around 200,000 clones, more than 70% seen once. The sample consisted of PBMCs, taken after 12 months of ibrutinib treatment. The receptor source for this set is a human donor with chronic lymphocytic leukemia. Both conserved end residues are part of each CDR3. D genes are given only for firm matches. Clone size is not always given. Where it is, it says once, few, many or a class for expanded clones.

D gene: TRBD2
clone size: .
CDR3 length: 14
V gene: TRBV7-8
J gene: TRBJ2-7
CDR3 DNA: TGTGCCAGCCTTCGGTTAGCGGGGACCTACGAGCAGTACTTC
CDR3 protein: CASLRLAGTYEQYF

D gene: TRBD2
clone size: .
CDR3 length: 16
V gene: TRBV5-1
J gene: TRBJ2-7
CDR3 DNA: TGCGCCAGCAGCCCGGATGGGACTAGCGGGAGTTACGAGCAGTACTTC
CDR3 protein: CASSPDGTSGSYEQYF

D gene: TRBD1
clone size: .
CDR3 length: 16
V gene: TRBV10-3
J gene: TRBJ2-7
CDR3 DNA: TGTGCCATCAGTGAGTCTTCTTGGACAGGGGCTCGCGAGCAGTACTTC
CDR3 protein: CAISESSWTGAREQYF

D gene: TRBD2
clone size: once
CDR3 length: 16
V gene: TRBV7-9
J gene: TRBJ2-1
CDR3 DNA: TGTGCCAGCATCCCATTGGGGGGGAGTGCCTACAATGAGCAGTTCTTC
CDR3 protein: CASIPLGGSAYNEQFF

D gene: TRBD1
clone size: .
CDR3 length: 18
V gene: TRBV4-1
J gene: TRBJ1-5
CDR3 DNA: TGCGCCAGCAGCCTCCACACAGGGGGGTTTGGGAGCAATCAGCCCCAGCATTTT
CDR3 protein: CASSLHTGGFGSNQPQHF

D gene: .
clone size: .
CDR3 length: 16
V gene: TRBV21-1
J gene: TRBJ2-7
CDR3 DNA: TGTGCCAGCAGCGCTCCCTACAGGGGGCGATACTACGAGCAGTACTTC
CDR3 protein: CASSAPYRGRYYEQYF

D gene: TRBD1
clone size: .
CDR3 length: 13
V gene: TRBV6-5
J gene: TRBJ1-2
CDR3 DNA: TGTGCCAGCAGGTTCCAGGGGGCGGGTGGCTACACCTTC
CDR3 protein: CASRFQGAGGYTF

D gene: TRBD2
clone size: .
CDR3 length: 15
V gene: TRBV5-4
J gene: TRBJ2-1
CDR3 DNA: TGTGCCAGCAGCCTAACTAGCGGGAAAGCCTATGAGCAGTTCTTC
CDR3 protein: CASSLTSGKAYEQFF

D gene: TRBD2
clone size: .
CDR3 length: 14
V gene: TRBV6-5
J gene: TRBJ2-5
CDR3 DNA: TGTGCCAGCAGTCCGGGAGGGCCGCAAGAGACCCAGTACTTC
CDR3 protein: CASSPGGPQETQYF

D gene: .
clone size: few
CDR3 length: 15
V gene: TRBV16
J gene: TRBJ2-3
CDR3 DNA: TGTGCCAGCAGCCAGCCCTATCGGGAGTCAGATACGCAGTATTTT
CDR3 protein: CASSQPYRESDTQYF

D gene: TRBD2
clone size: .
CDR3 length: 12
V gene: TRBV6-1
J gene: TRBJ2-3
CDR3 DNA: TGTGCCAGCAGTGCAACTAGCGGGAGCAAGTATTTT
CDR3 protein: CASSATSGSKYF

D gene: TRBD2
clone size: .
CDR3 length: 17
V gene: TRBV11-2
J gene: TRBJ2-7
CDR3 DNA: TGTGCCAGCAGCTTAGATCAGGGTAGCGGGAGAGTGAACGAGCAGTACTTC
CDR3 protein: CASSLDQGSGRVNEQYF

D gene: .
clone size: .
CDR3 length: 12
V gene: TRBV18
J gene: TRBJ1-1
CDR3 DNA: TGTGCCAGCTCACCCTCCGGGACGGTCGCTTTCTTT
CDR3 protein: CASSPSGTVAFF

D gene: .
clone size: .
CDR3 length: 12
V gene: TRBV6-6
J gene: TRBJ1-2
CDR3 DNA: TGTGCCAGCAGTTCCCAGATCTATGGCTACACCTTC
CDR3 protein: CASSSQIYGYTF

D gene: TRBD1
clone size: once
CDR3 length: 14
V gene: TRBV5-1
J gene: TRBJ2-3
CDR3 DNA: TGCGCCAGCCGGGACAGCTCAAGCACAGATACGCAGTATTTT
CDR3 protein: CASRDSSSTDTQYF

D gene: .
clone size: once
CDR3 length: 14
V gene: TRBV6-1
J gene: TRBJ2-7
CDR3 DNA: TGTGCCAGCAGTCCTGAATACGGAGGCTACGAGCAGTACTTC
CDR3 protein: CASSPEYGGYEQYF

D gene: .
clone size: .
CDR3 length: 16
V gene: TRBV7-7
J gene: TRBJ2-5
CDR3 DNA: TGTGCTAGCAGCCAGACTTCCGGGGGGCACCAAGAGACCCAGTACTTC
CDR3 protein: CASSQTSGGHQETQYF

D gene: .
clone size: once
CDR3 length: 16
V gene: TRBV9
J gene: TRBJ2-3
CDR3 DNA: TGTGCCAGCAGCGTTTCCCCCCGAGACGGCACAGATACGCAGTATTTT
CDR3 protein: CASSVSPRDGTDTQYF

D gene: .
clone size: .
CDR3 length: 13
V gene: TRBV7-2
J gene: TRBJ2-3
CDR3 DNA: TGTGCCAGCACCATGGGGATCGCAGATACGCAGTATTTT
CDR3 protein: CASTMGIADTQYF

D gene: .
clone size: .
CDR3 length: 13
V gene: TRBV30
J gene: TRBJ1-2
CDR3 DNA: TGTGCCTGGAGCGCCAGAACGAGACTTGGCTACACCTTC
CDR3 protein: CAWSARTRLGYTF

D gene: TRBD1
clone size: .
CDR3 length: 16
V gene: TRBV5-6
J gene: TRBJ1-1
CDR3 DNA: TGTGCCAGCAGCCAACGGACAGGGGGCGGAAGCACTGAAGCTTTCTTT
CDR3 protein: CASSQRTGGGSTEAFF

D gene: TRBD1
clone size: .
CDR3 length: 15
V gene: TRBV6-6
J gene: TRBJ2-7
CDR3 DNA: TGTGCCAGCAGTTACCCGGGACAGGCGGTCTACGAGCAGTACTTC
CDR3 protein: CASSYPGQAVYEQYF

D gene: .
clone size: .
CDR3 length: 15
V gene: TRBV4-1
J gene: TRBJ1-6
CDR3 DNA: TGCGCCAGCAGCCAAGCAGGATCCTATAATTCACCCCTCCACTTT
CDR3 protein: CASSQAGSYNSPLHF

D gene: .
clone size: .
CDR3 length: 14
V gene: TRBV6-5
J gene: TRBJ2-7
CDR3 DNA: TGTGCCAGCAGTTACTCGAACGGAGTCTACGAGCAGTACTTC
CDR3 protein: CASSYSNGVYEQYF

D gene: .
clone size: .
CDR3 length: 17
V gene: TRBV29-1
J gene: TRBJ2-6
CDR3 DNA: TGCAGCGTTCGTGAGGCGCCCTCCTACTCTGGGGCCAACGTCCTGACTTTC
CDR3 protein: CSVREAPSYSGANVLTF

D gene: .
clone size: .
CDR3 length: 16
V gene: TRBV5-6
J gene: TRBJ2-3
CDR3 DNA: TGTGCCAGCAGCTTGCACTTTCTAGCGTTCACAGATACGCAGTATTTT
CDR3 protein: CASSLHFLAFTDTQYF

D gene: .
clone size: .
CDR3 length: 13
V gene: TRBV19
J gene: TRBJ2-1
CDR3 DNA: TGTGCCAGTAGTATAGTTAGCCGAAATGAGCAGTTCTTC
CDR3 protein: CASSIVSRNEQFF

D gene: .
clone size: .
CDR3 length: 17
V gene: TRBV7-8
J gene: TRBJ2-1
CDR3 DNA: TGTGCCAGCAGCTCGTATCGACTCGGGACTCTTAACAATGAGCAGTTCTTC
CDR3 protein: CASSSYRLGTLNNEQFF

D gene: .
clone size: .
CDR3 length: 15
V gene: TRBV13
J gene: TRBJ2-1
CDR3 DNA: TGTGCCAGCAGCCCGTCTGGCGGCTACTACAATGAGCAGTTCTTC
CDR3 protein: CASSPSGGYYNEQFF

D gene: TRBD1
clone size: once
CDR3 length: 15
V gene: TRBV4-1
J gene: TRBJ2-7
CDR3 DNA: TGCGCCAGCAGCCAAGAGAGACAGGGCTCCTACGAGCAGTACTTC
CDR3 protein: CASSQERQGSYEQYF

D gene: TRBD2
clone size: .
CDR3 length: 18
V gene: TRBV4-2
J gene: TRBJ2-5
CDR3 DNA: TGTGCCAGCAGCCAAGCGGGGACTAGCGGGGTCCAGGCGGAGACCCAGTACTTC
CDR3 protein: CASSQAGTSGVQAETQYF

D gene: TRBD1
clone size: .
CDR3 length: 22
V gene: TRBV28
J gene: TRBJ2-7
CDR3 DNA: TGTGCCAGCAGTTTATCGGTTTTCGACCCGGGACAGATAATACGTAGCTCCTACGAGCAGTACTTC
CDR3 protein: CASSLSVFDPGQIIRSSYEQYF

D gene: .
clone size: few
CDR3 length: 12
V gene: TRBV9
J gene: TRBJ2-1
CDR3 DNA: TGTGCCAGCAGCGTAGTAGATCGTGAGCAGTTCTTC
CDR3 protein: CASSVVDREQFF

D gene: .
clone size: .
CDR3 length: 14
V gene: TRBV5-4
J gene: TRBJ2-7
CDR3 DNA: TGTGCCAGCAGCTCAACAGGGTGGGACTACGAGCAGTACTTC
CDR3 protein: CASSSTGWDYEQYF

D gene: .
clone size: .
CDR3 length: 13
V gene: TRBV28
J gene: TRBJ2-3
CDR3 DNA: TGTGCCAGCAGCCCGGACAGACTTTACTACCAGTATTTT
CDR3 protein: CASSPDRLYYQYF

D gene: .
clone size: .
CDR3 length: 14
V gene: TRBV28
J gene: TRBJ1-4
CDR3 DNA: TGTGCCAGCTACCCCGGGACAAGCAATGAAAAACTGTTTTTT
CDR3 protein: CASYPGTSNEKLFF

D gene: TRBD1
clone size: .
CDR3 length: 16
V gene: TRBV9
J gene: TRBJ2-2
CDR3 DNA: TGTGCCAGCAGCGTTCTTGGGACAGGGTACACCGGGGAGCTGTTTTTT
CDR3 protein: CASSVLGTGYTGELFF

D gene: .
clone size: .
CDR3 length: 14
V gene: TRBV27
J gene: TRBJ2-7
CDR3 DNA: TGTGCCAGCAGTTTAGGGGGCGCTGGATACGAGCAGTACTTC
CDR3 protein: CASSLGGAGYEQYF

D gene: .
clone size: .
CDR3 length: 12
V gene: TRBV7-3
J gene: TRBJ2-1
CDR3 DNA: TGTGCCAGCAGCTTCGCGCAGGGTGAGCAGTTCTTC
CDR3 protein: CASSFAQGEQFF

D gene: .
clone size: .
CDR3 length: 11
V gene: TRBV6-6
J gene: TRBJ2-7
CDR3 DNA: TGTGCCAGCACCAACTCGGAGGAGCAGTACTTC
CDR3 protein: CASTNSEEQYF

D gene: TRBD1
clone size: few
CDR3 length: 16
V gene: TRBV23-1
J gene: TRBJ1-5
CDR3 DNA: TGCGCCAGCAGCCAGAGTAGACAGGGGGCCCATCAGCCCCAGCATTTT
CDR3 protein: CASSQSRQGAHQPQHF

D gene: .
clone size: .
CDR3 length: 16
V gene: TRBV5-6
J gene: TRBJ1-1
CDR3 DNA: TGTGCCAGCAGCTTGGCAGGGCCGGCGGCGAACACTGAAGCTTTCTTT
CDR3 protein: CASSLAGPAANTEAFF

D gene: .
clone size: .
CDR3 length: 15
V gene: TRBV27
J gene: TRBJ1-1
CDR3 DNA: TGTGCCAGCAGTTTCTCCCACAGAGAAAACACTGAAGCTTTCTTT
CDR3 protein: CASSFSHRENTEAFF

D gene: TRBD2
clone size: .
CDR3 length: 15
V gene: TRBV9
J gene: TRBJ2-3
CDR3 DNA: TGTGCCAGCAGGGGACTAGCGGGGGCTGGAGATACGCAGTATTTT
CDR3 protein: CASRGLAGAGDTQYF

D gene: TRBD1
clone size: .
CDR3 length: 15
V gene: TRBV14
J gene: TRBJ2-3
CDR3 DNA: TGTGCCAGCAGCGAGACAGGGGCTGGAGCAGATACGCAGTATTTT
CDR3 protein: CASSETGAGADTQYF

D gene: .
clone size: few
CDR3 length: 13
V gene: TRBV7-8
J gene: TRBJ1-5
CDR3 DNA: TGTGCCAGCAGCTTAGTAGCAGATCAGCCCCAGCATTTT
CDR3 protein: CASSLVADQPQHF

D gene: .
clone size: .
CDR3 length: 14
V gene: TRBV6-5
J gene: TRBJ1-2
CDR3 DNA: TGTGCCAGCAGTTACTCGAACAGGGTATATGGCTACACCTTC
CDR3 protein: CASSYSNRVYGYTF

D gene: TRBD1
clone size: few
CDR3 length: 13
V gene: TRBV19
J gene: TRBJ2-5
CDR3 DNA: TGTGCCACCCGGACAGGCCCCCGAGAGACCCAGTACTTC
CDR3 protein: CATRTGPRETQYF

D gene: TRBD2
clone size: .
CDR3 length: 16
V gene: TRBV18
J gene: TRBJ2-1
CDR3 DNA: TGTGCCAGCTCACCGGGACTAGTCTTAAGGGGTAATGAGCAGTTCTTC
CDR3 protein: CASSPGLVLRGNEQFF

D gene: .
clone size: .
CDR3 length: 12
V gene: TRBV7-9
J gene: TRBJ2-1
CDR3 DNA: TGTGCCAGCACCCCCCTAGAGGGCGAGCAGTTCTTC
CDR3 protein: CASTPLEGEQFF